This T cell receptor beta chain came from a study of OX40 agonist ivuxolimab in advanced cancers. Turning to the study itself: Patients in dose escalation had liver, melanoma, kidney or head and neck cancers. Study findings and constraints: Among the lowest levels of clonal expansion were found in partial responders at 0.1-3.0 mg/kg. At 0.1 to 3.0 mg/kg, CD4+ and CD8+ blood T cells expanded clonally by week 6.

Patients who had autoimmune disease history or got systemic immunosuppression were left out. Here immunoSEQ multiplex PCR was the method, and the copy in TCRdb shows in-frame clones only, minus some. The sample shows about 54,000 clones, about 91% of them seen only once. This clone was seen a handful of times. Antigen unknown. The CDR3 spans 15 residues. Germline lookup yields CDR1 MNHEY and CDR2 SVGAGI. The ends were cut back, 3 bases at V and 0 bases at J, with 11 bases in the middle. The material was CD4+ or CD8+ T cells sorted from blood, obtained in a trial of the OX40 agonist ivuxolimab. V and J are TRBV6-5 and TRBJ1-1; D gene ambiguous. The sequence derives from an adult with an advanced solid tumor such as melanoma, head and neck, liver or kidney cancer. The DNA for the CDR3 is TGTGCCAGCAGTTATCAGCCCGACGTGAACACTGAAGCTTTCTTT. Amino acid sequence: CASSYQPDVNTEAFF.